The clone carrying this T cell receptor beta chain turned up a few times. Antigen specificity is unknown. Per the authors' pipeline: Differences in CDR3 between clinicopathological groups were drawn on to build a classifier intended to discriminate distant-metastatic papillary thyroid cancer patients. TCRdb re-processed the PCR reads through MiXCR. The V and J calls shown here were made by TCRdb, not taken from the authors' results. The repertoire holds about 39,000 clones, with roughly 18% as singletons. This sample stems from a study of metastatic and nonmetastatic thyroid tumors. Study information: Repertoire comparison spanned blood and tumor or nodule tissue of malignant and benign thyroid patients.

Overall study findings and caveats: As reported, TCR beta diversity in blood and tumor was significantly higher in malignant thyroid tumors than in benign nodules.

Treatment of any kind had been given to no patient before thyroid surgery. Germline CDR1 is LNHDA and CDR2 is SQIVND (reference sequence). The CDR3 is 13 amino acids. Trimming removed 5 bases from V and 4 bases from J, with 8 bases in between. The V call is TRBV19, the J call TRBJ1-4; no clear D. This clonotype was sampled from a female donor with papillary thyroid cancer or a benign thyroid nodule (not recorded which). Some clones in this sample may be carry-over from other donors' samples. The sample was blood. The CDR3 sequence is CASSDAYNEKLFF. The CDR3 DNA reads TGTGCCAGTAGTGATGCGTATAATGAAAAACTGTTTTTT.